The sequence of this T cell receptor (beta chain) was determined in a study of T cells in Graves' hyperthyroidism and ophthalmopathy. Study-level information: Blood was drawn when the patient was first diagnosed and still untreated.

This clonotype was counted ten times or more. Amplified TCR beta CDR3 regions came from RNA transcripts. TCR CDR3 underwent first-round RT-PCR with the HTBI primer set. TCRdb re-called the multiplex PCR reads with MiXCR, one entry per CDR3 protein. The sample yields fewer than 350,000 distinct CDR3 sequences, about a sixth seen once. CDR3 length equals 17 residues. CDR1 and CDR2 from the germline V gene are SNHLY and FYNNEI. V lost 5 bases, J lost 1 base, and 18 bases lay in between. The chain carries TRBV2 and TRBJ1-5; D possibly corresponds to TRBD1 (6 bases). The sample consisted of blood. This TCR was recovered from a woman aged 40 to 50 with Graves' ophthalmopathy. CDR3 sequence: CASSRGQTLGSNQPQHF. The CDR3 nucleotides read TGTGCCAGCAGTCGAGGACAGACACTGGGAAGCAATCAGCCCCAGCATTTT.